This TCR beta chain was documented in a study of T cell responses to AZD1222 COVID-19 vaccine. The CDR3 spans 17 residues. Germline CDR1 SGHDT, CDR2 YYEEEE. Trimming took 1 base from V and 0 from J, leaving 14 bases between them. The assay was immunoSEQ multiplex PCR, and TCRdb's table has in-frame clones only and misses some. The table shows around 100,000 clones, with about four fifths occurring only once. Concerning this clone: The antigen is unknown.

Broader study findings: Researchers took repertoire samples only after the peak T cell response had come. Spike-specific TCR breadth rose after two AZD1222 doses, and depth rose as well. Only a handful of AZD1222 recipients, several in all, had baseline seropositivity.

The sample here was peripheral blood, taken on day 0 of AZD1222 vaccination. The sequence was collected from an adult in good health. This chain uses TRBV5-6 with TRBJ1-5; D is undetermined. The CDR3 here is CASSLFGGGYSNQPQHF. The CDR3 bases are TGTGCCAGCAGCTTGTTTGGTGGAGGCTATAGCAATCAGCCCCAGCATTTT.